The 8 T cell receptor beta chains reported below all come from one sample, sequenced in a study of control samples from healthy donors and cancer patients. The data were produced by immunoSEQ multiplex PCR, yet TCRdb's version contains in-frame clones alone and is incomplete. The repertoire holds more than 150,000 clones, with nearly 95% as singletons. The sample taken for sequencing was blood. These TCRs come from a man in his forties or fifties in good health.

This clone was counted once. V is TRBV27 and J is TRBJ2-3; the match to TRBD2 covers 11 bases. Germline CDR1 reads MNHEY; CDR2 reads SMNVEV (reference sequence). This CDR3 is built from 16 residues. Germline trimming cut 6 bases from V and 4 bases from J; bases unmatched to any gene: 9. The CDR3 reads CASRMIAGGPADTQYF. The CDR3 DNA reads as TGTGCCAGCAGGATGATAGCGGGAGGGCCCGCAGATACGCAGTATTTT.

The chain uses TRBV5-4 and TRBJ2-1, with a weak D call TRBD1 (6 bases). The germline CDR1 and CDR2 sequences are SGHNT and YYREEE (reference sequence). V gave up 3 bases and J gave up 6 bases, with 13 bases separating them. This CDR3 is 14 amino acids long. CDR3 in DNA: TGTGCCAGCAGCTCTCAACAGGGAAGCAATGAGCAGTTCTTC. Amino acid sequence: CASSSQQGSNEQFF. The full variable domain, rest sourced from reference TRBV5-4 and TRBJ2-1, is ETGVTQSPTHLIKTRGQQVTLRCSSQSGHNTVSWYQQALGQGPQFIFQYYREEENGRGNFPPRFSGLQFPNYSSELNVNALELDDSALYLCASSSQQGSNEQFFGPGTRLTVL.

This chain uses TRBV15 with TRBJ1-2; D uncertain. Germline V CDR1 and CDR2: LNHNV, YYDKDF (reference sequence). This CDR3 contains 16 residues. The V gene lost 0 bases and the J gene lost 1 base, with 12 bases spanning the gap. DNA of the CDR3: TGTGCCACCAGCAGAGAACGACAATCCCGTAACTATGGCTACACCTTC. Translation: CATSRERQSRNYGYTF.

The rearrangement uses TRBV6-5 and TRBJ2-7; D unresolved. Germline V CDR1 and CDR2: MNHEY, SVGAGI. This CDR3 has 13 amino acids. V lost 4 bases to trimming and J lost 6 bases, with 13 bases between them. This CDR3 is CASSLRMRSEQYF. The DNA of the CDR3 is TGTGCCAGCAGTTTACGGATGCGGTCCGAGCAGTACTTC.

The V call is TRBV6-4, the J call TRBJ2-3; the match to TRBD2 covers 7 bases. The germline V gene has CDR1 MRHNA and CDR2 SNTAGT. With 5 bases clipped from V and 4 bases from J, the junction kept 3 bases outside the gene matches. The CDR3 consists of 13 residues. The CDR3 coding sequence is TGTGCCAGCAGTAGGACTAGAGCAGATACGCAGTATTTT. Translation gives CASSRTRADTQYF.

The table lists this clone with a count of one. V and J are TRBV27 and TRBJ2-7; D is unresolved. V was trimmed by 0 bases and J by 5 bases, leaving 14 bases between them. The germline gives CDR1 MNHEY, CDR2 SMNVEV (reference sequence). This CDR3 has 15 amino acids. CDR3 sequence reads: CASSLSWQARDEQYF. CDR3 bases: TGTGCCAGCAGTTTATCGTGGCAGGCGAGAGACGAGCAGTACTTC.

The rearrangement links TRBV10-3 to TRBJ2-1; 8 bases line up with TRBD2. Germline V gives CDR1 ENHRY, CDR2 SYGVKD. J lost 5 bases, V lost 4 bases, and 10 bases had no gene match. This CDR3 spans 16 amino acids. CDR3 bases: TGTGCCATCAGTGTAGGAGCGGGAGCTTACCACAATGAGCAGTTCTTC. It yields the protein CAISVGAGAYHNEQFF.

The chain recombines TRBV5-5 with TRBJ2-7, with TRBD1 matching 9 bases. Germline V CDR1 and CDR2: SGHKS, YYEKEE (reference sequence). Trimming removed 4 bases from V and 4 bases from J; junction bases left unmatched: 6. This CDR3 is built from 14 residues. CDR3 sequence: CASSTGTGRYEQYF. CDR3 DNA: TGTGCCAGCAGCACGGGGACAGGGCGGTACGAGCAGTACTTC.